This passage covers 24 T cell receptor beta chains from one sample sequenced in a study of blood T cell repertoires in COVID-19. Libraries were prepared by immunoSEQ multiplex PCR; TCRdb keeps only in-frame clonotypes and omits some of them. The sample includes 70,000 or so clones, 65% to 85% of them seen just once. The sample consisted of peripheral blood. Receptors originate from a man in his 60s with COVID-19, enrolled during active disease.

The chain is built from TRBV27 and TRBJ2-1, with 13 bases aligning to TRBD2. The CDR3 loop spans 15 amino acids. Germline lookup yields CDR1 MNHEY and CDR2 SMNVEV (reference sequence). V shed 3 bases, J shed 4 bases, and the junction held 0 bases outside the gene matches. CDR3 in amino acids: CASSLGLAGYNEQFF. The CDR3 DNA sequence: TGTGCCAGCAGTTTGGGACTAGCGGGATACAATGAGCAGTTCTTC.

The chain is built from TRBV6-1 and TRBJ2-7, with TRBD2 matching over 8 bases. Germline lookup yields CDR1 MNHNS and CDR2 SASEGT. The CDR3 covers 15 residues. V gave up 2 bases and J gave up 6 bases; unmatched junction bases: 9. CDR3 loop: CASSEWGRAGGEQYF. CDR3 DNA: TGTGCCAGCAGTGAATGGGGGCGTGCGGGGGGCGAGCAGTACTTC.

This clone was counted between two and nine times. The chain has TRBV19 and TRBJ2-2; a possible D gene is TRBD1 (6 bases). V was cut by 3 bases and J by 7 bases, with 9 bases left in between. Germline lookup yields CDR1 LNHDA and CDR2 SQIVND (reference sequence). The length of the CDR3 is 13 residues. The CDR3 coding sequence is TGTGCCAGTAGTATCCAGGGGCTCGGGGAGCTGTTTTTT. Amino acids: CASSIQGLGELFF.

This chain links TRBV5-1 with TRBJ2-5; D uncertain. This CDR3 is built from 13 residues. V gave up 5 bases and J gave up 5 bases, with 13 bases separating them. In germline, CDR1 is SGHRS, CDR2 YFSETQ. The CDR3 region is CASSAQDSETQYF. As DNA, the CDR3 is TGCGCCAGCAGTGCTCAGGATTCCGAGACCCAGTACTTC.

V and J are TRBV6-5 and TRBJ2-2; 7 bases match TRBD1. With V trimmed by 7 bases and J by 7 bases, 6 bases remained unmatched. The CDR3 loop spans 13 amino acids. Per germline, CDR1 MNHEY and CDR2 SVGAGI. The CDR3 DNA is TGTGCCAGCACTCTGACAGGGCGCGGGGAGCTGTTTTTT. This translates into CASTLTGRGELFF.

There are a few counts of this clone. This sequence joins TRBV7-6 and TRBJ2-7; D not certain. The CDR3 is 13 amino acids. The V end lost 1 base, the J end lost 2 bases, and 6 bases lay between the germline ends. The germline V gene encodes CDR1 SGHVS and CDR2 FNYEAQ. Here the CDR3 DNA reads TGTGCCAGCAGCTTAGACAGTACCTACGAGCAGTACTTC. Amino acid sequence: CASSLDSTYEQYF. Based on the CDR3 plus reference TRBV7-6 and TRBJ2-7, the full variable domain is GAGVSQSPRYKVTKRGQDVALRCDPISGHVSLYWYRQALGQGPEFLTYFNYEAQQDKSGLPNDRFSAERPEGSISTLTIQRTEQRDSAMYRCASSLDSTYEQYFGPGTRLTVT.

This chain uses TRBV6-5 with TRBJ2-7; 12 bases line up with TRBD2. V lost 10 bases, J lost 4 bases, and 5 bases stayed unmatched. The germline V gene has CDR1 MNHEY and CDR2 SVGAGI. This CDR3 is built from 13 residues. The CDR3 is CATTGLAGYEQYF. In nucleotides, the CDR3 is TGTGCCACCACCGGACTAGCGGGGTACGAGCAGTACTTC.

The chain combines TRBV9 with TRBJ1-6; 7 bases agree with TRBD1. CDR3 length: 15 residues. The V gene end was trimmed by 4 bases and the J gene end by 10 bases; junction bases not matched to a gene: 11. Looked up from germline, CDR1 is SGDLS and CDR2 is YYNGEE. The CDR3 region has the DNA TGTGCCAGCAGCCCCCAGGGGGGTGAAGGATCACCCCTCCACTTT. As protein: CASSPQGGEGSPLHF.

This chain links TRBV3-1 (or the pseudogene TRBV3-2) with TRBJ2-4; D may be TRBD2 (6 bases). V dropped 2 bases and J dropped 0 bases, with 11 bases sitting between them. From germline, CDR1 is LGHDT and CDR2 YNNKEL (reference sequence). The CDR3 totals 16 residues. Here the CDR3 reads CASSQHGGVAKNIQYF. The DNA for the CDR3 is TGTGCCAGCAGCCAACACGGGGGAGTAGCCAAAAACATTCAGTACTTC.

The CDR3: CASSPGLAGAGELFF. As DNA, the CDR3 is TGTGCCAGCAGCCCGGGACTAGCGGGGGCCGGGGAGCTGTTTTTT. The gene calls are TRBV6-2 or TRBV6-3 and TRBJ2-2; 14 positions match TRBD2. V shed 6 bases and J 6 bases; nucleotides not matched to a gene: 3. CDR3 length: 15 amino acids. Germline CDR1 MNHEY, CDR2 SVGEGT.

J is TRBJ2-3 and V is TRBV15; 10 bases are a match to TRBD1. This CDR3 is 14 amino acids long. V was pared by 8 bases and J by 1 base, with 3 bases of the junction left unmatched. The germline CDR1 and CDR2 sequences are LNHNV and YYDKDF (reference sequence). The CDR3 loop reads CATGDRGGTDTQYF. The CDR3, as DNA: TGTGCCACCGGGGACAGGGGAGGCACAGATACGCAGTATTTT.

This chain links TRBV6-4 with TRBJ2-1; 7 bases fit TRBD2. Trimming cost V 4 bases and J 9 bases; bases outside gene matches: 6. The CDR3 has 13 residues. Looked up from germline, CDR1 is MRHNA and CDR2 is SNTAGT. The CDR3, as DNA: TGTGCCAGCAGTGTTACCCCGGGAGGTGAGCAGTTCTTC. This gives the protein CASSVTPGGEQFF.

The gene calls are TRBV7-9 and TRBJ1-1; 7 nucleotides match TRBD1. CDR1 is SEHNR and CDR2 is FQNEAQ in the germline V gene (reference sequence). This CDR3 is 14 amino acids long. V dropped 3 bases and J dropped 6; count of bases not matched to a gene: 7. The CDR3, as DNA: TGTGCCAGCAGCTTGCGAGGGGGCACCTCTGAAGCTTTCTTT. Translating it yields CASSLRGGTSEAFF.

The chain combines TRBV23-1 with TRBJ1-4, with 9 bases that match TRBD1. TRBV23-1 is labeled an ORF, and its function is uncertain. CDR3 length equals 15 residues. The V and J ends lost 4 bases and 5 bases, in that order; junction bases with no gene match: 5. The CDR3 DNA is TGCGCCAGCAGTCTCCCCGGGACAGGGAATGAAAAACTGTTTTTT. The encoded protein is CASSLPGTGNEKLFF.

The chain recombines TRBV9 with TRBJ2-1, with TRBD1 matching 9 bases. This CDR3 region has 16 residues. Looked up from germline, CDR1 is SGDLS and CDR2 is YYNGEE. J was trimmed by 2 bases and V by 2 bases; bases with no gene match: 5. Here the CDR3 reads CASSVEQGATYNEQFF. CDR3 sequence (DNA): TGTGCCAGCAGCGTCGAACAGGGGGCGACCTACAATGAGCAGTTCTTC.

This clone was seen just once. The rearrangement links TRBV5-1 to TRBJ2-5, with a weak D call TRBD2 (5 bases). V was pared by 4 bases and J by 5 bases, with 15 bases between. The CDR3 consists of 14 residues. The germline CDR1 and CDR2 sequences are SGHRS and YFSETQ. The CDR3 region is CASSPRTLGETQYF. In DNA form, the CDR3 reads TGCGCCAGCAGCCCACGGACTCTGGGCGAGACCCAGTACTTC. The complete variable domain, with remaining parts taken from reference TRBV5-1 and TRBJ2-5, reads KAGVTQTPRYLIKTRGQQVTLSCSPISGHRSVSWYQQTPGQGLQFLFEYFSETQRNKGNFPGRFSGRQFSNSRSEMNVSTLELGDSALYLCASSPRTLGETQYFGPGTRLLVL.

V gene TRBV28 combines with J gene TRBJ1-4; 8 nucleotides line up with TRBD1. The ends lost 6 bases at V and 8 bases at J; junction bases unmatched: 11. CDR1 MDHEN and CDR2 SYDVKM come from the germline V gene. The length of the CDR3 is 15 residues. The DNA for the CDR3 is TGTGCCAGCAGAACTGACAGGGGTGGAGTAGAAAAACTGTTTTTT. Encoded protein: CASRTDRGGVEKLFF.

The V call is TRBV4-2, the J call TRBJ2-7, with TRBD2 as a possible D gene (5 bases). Germline V gives CDR1 LGHNA, CDR2 YNFKEQ. The CDR3 covers 15 residues. V was trimmed by 0 bases and J by 7 bases, leaving 16 bases between them. The CDR3: CASSQDLTIPGEQYF. The CDR3 DNA follows: TGTGCCAGCAGCCAAGATTTGACTATCCCAGGTGAGCAGTACTTC.

The V call is TRBV29-1, the J call TRBJ1-1; TRBD1 aligns across 7 bases. V lost 7 bases and J lost 5; bases outside the gene matches: 7. Germline V lookup: CDR1 SQVTM, CDR2 ANQGSEA. The CDR3 runs 12 residues. The CDR3 region has the DNA TGCAGCGGACAAGGGGGCGAGACTGAAGCTTTCTTT. This sequence encodes CSGQGGETEAFF.

This clone was recorded many times. The CDR3 nucleotides read TGTGCCAGCAGCTTGGGACACAACACTGAAGCTTTCTTT. Translating it yields CASSLGHNTEAFF. The chain couples TRBV7-9 to TRBJ1-1, with D possibly TRBD1 on 6 matching bases. This CDR3 is built from 13 residues. Germline values: CDR1 SEHNR, CDR2 FQNEAQ (reference sequence). Trimming shortened V by 3 bases and J by 2 bases, and 7 bases separated the two germline ends.

The chain uses TRBV30 and TRBJ2-5; 10 nucleotides line up with TRBD2. Germline V gene sequence: CDR1 GTSNPN, CDR2 SVGIG (reference sequence). This CDR3 is built from 14 residues. V was pared by 5 bases and J by 5 bases, with 8 bases of the junction left unmatched. The CDR3 protein is CAWGTSAYGETQYF. The DNA of the CDR3 is TGTGCCTGGGGGACTAGCGCCTACGGGGAGACCCAGTACTTC.

CDR3: CASSFGLDTEAFF. CDR3 sequence (DNA): TGCGCCAGCAGCTTTGGACTCGACACTGAAGCTTTCTTT. The chain has TRBV5-1 and TRBJ1-1; the D is unclear. The V end lost 2 bases, the J end lost 3 bases, and 8 bases lay between the germline ends. The CDR3 is 13 amino acids. CDR1 and CDR2 from the germline V gene are SGHRS and YFSETQ. Filled out from reference TRBV5-1 and TRBJ1-1, the complete variable domain reads KAGVTQTPRYLIKTRGQQVTLSCSPISGHRSVSWYQQTPGQGLQFLFEYFSETQRNKGNFPGRFSGRQFSNSRSEMNVSTLELGDSALYLCASSFGLDTEAFFGQGTRLTVV.

CDR3 protein: CASSMAFQETQYF. CDR3 DNA sequence: TGTGCCAGTAGCATGGCCTTCCAAGAGACCCAGTACTTC. The genes are TRBV19 and TRBJ2-5; unclear D gene. Per germline, CDR1 LNHDA and CDR2 SQIVND (reference sequence). This CDR3 has 13 residues. V lost 6 bases and J 1 base, leaving 9 bases between the germline ends.

The chain uses TRBV30 and TRBJ1-2; D remains unclear. Trimming stripped 3 bases from V and 8 bases from J, with 13 bases between. Germline V gene sequence: CDR1 GTSNPN, CDR2 SVGIG (reference sequence). This CDR3 is built from 12 residues. The CDR3 DNA reads TGTGCCTGGAGGGCTGACGGGAGAGGCTACACCTTC. Translation gives CAWRADGRGYTF.